Below, 3 T cell receptor beta chains from the same sample are listed, as sequenced in a study of CD8 T cells in Susac syndrome. When the RNA was reverse transcribed, random hexamers were used with an input of about 0.45 to 1 ug. TCRdb fed the immunoSEQ multiplex PCR reads into MiXCR, producing one record per CDR3 protein. The data show 160,000 or so distinct CDR3 sequences, approximately 95% seen once. Source material: CD8+ T cells from PBMCs. The receptors come from a human donor with multiple sclerosis.

The chain combines TRBV6-1 with TRBJ2-7, with D perhaps TRBD1 (6 bases). V was pared by 4 bases and J by 1 base, with 11 bases between. The CDR3 is 14 residues long. Germline-derived CDR1 and CDR2 are MNHNS and SASEGT. The CDR3 sequence: CASSALGQSYEQYF. In DNA, the CDR3 is TGTGCCAGCAGTGCTTTAGGACAGTCCTACGAGCAGTACTTC.

The CDR3 protein is CACSDPTSGRAASYEQYF. The CDR3 bases are TGTGCCTGCTCCGACCCGACTAGCGGGAGGGCCGCCTCCTACGAGCAGTACTTC. The V and J genes are TRBV30 and TRBJ2-7; 14 bases are a match to TRBD2. V gave up 6 bases and J gave up 0 bases; unmatched junction bases: 13. There are 18 residues in the CDR3. Germline V lookup: CDR1 GTSNPN, CDR2 SVGIG (reference sequence).

The chain recombines TRBV7-8 with TRBJ1-5; no firm D call. The length of the CDR3 is 17 residues. Germline V gene lookup returns CDR1 SGHVS and CDR2 FQNEAQ. The ends were cut back, 0 bases at V and 3 bases at J, with 15 bases in the middle. CDR3 sequence: CASSLAVNRFSNQPQHF. CDR3 nucleotide sequence: TGTGCCAGCAGCTTAGCCGTCAATAGGTTCTCCAATCAGCCCCAGCATTTT.